Each of the 3 T cell receptor beta chains below was sequenced from the same sample in a study of shared clonotypes between healthy human individuals. Using immunoSEQ multiplex PCR, the repertoire was profiled, and TCRdb retains in-frame clones only, with some absent. The sample consists of approximately 1.5 million clones, roughly 98% of them appearing once. Sequenced material: naive CD4+ T cells sorted from blood. Subset reported: CD45RA+ positively selected. These receptors originate from a young man in good health.

V and J are TRBV19 and TRBJ2-2; 7 bases match TRBD2. The CDR3 is 19 residues long. In germline, CDR1 is LNHDA, CDR2 SQIVND (reference sequence). The ends lost 5 bases at V and 1 base at J; junction bases unmatched: 16. The CDR3 DNA sequence: TGTGCCAGTAGTCCCTACCCGAGCCTTACTAGCGAGAACACCGGGGAGCTGTTTTTT. This gives the protein CASSPYPSLTSENTGELFF. Complete variable domain (other parts from reference TRBV19 and TRBJ2-2): DGGITQSPKYLFRKEGQNVTLSCEQNLNHDAMYWYRQDPGQGLRLIYYSQIVNDFQKGDIAEGYSVSREKKESFPLTVTSAQKNPTAFYLCASSPYPSLTSENTGELFFGEGSRLTVL.

The chain uses TRBV28 and TRBJ2-2; D ambiguous. V lost 6 bases and J 3 bases, leaving 8 bases between the germline ends. CDR1 is MDHEN, CDR2 SYDVKM, per germline. The CDR3 has 13 residues. The CDR3 coding sequence is TGTGCCAGCAGGGAGCCTGACACCGGGGAGCTGTTTTTT. It translates to CASREPDTGELFF.

The table lists this clone with a count of one. The gene calls are TRBV5-4 and TRBJ2-1; 7 bases are a match to TRBD2. Germline values: CDR1 SGHNT, CDR2 YYREEE (reference sequence). Trimming took 6 bases from V and 13 from J; bases not matched to a gene: 16. The CDR3 consists of 14 residues. The CDR3 loop reads CASNLPGLTETQFF. For the CDR3, the DNA is TGTGCCAGCAATTTACCGGGACTAACAGAAACCCAGTTCTTC.